The 9 T cell receptor beta chains listed next were all sequenced from one sample in a study of blood T cell repertoires in COVID-19. Repertoires were generated with immunoSEQ multiplex PCR, while TCRdb's copy carries only in-frame clones and drops some. This sample carries 250,000 to 300,000 clones, about nine tenths of them seen once, and the ten largest clones take 2.9%. Input material: PBMCs or T cells enriched from blood (not recorded which). The receptors come from a woman aged 50 to 60 who had been exposed to COVID-19.

V gene TRBV7-2 combines with J gene TRBJ1-5, with 9 bases that match TRBD1. The V gene's germline CDR1 is SGHTA and CDR2 FQGNSA. Losses at the gene ends were 5 bases for V and 5 bases for J; bases not matched to a gene: 10. The CDR3 consists of 16 residues. The CDR3 DNA follows: TGTGCCAGCAGCGCACAAACTGGACAGGGGTATCAGCCCCAGCATTTT. Its translation is CASSAQTGQGYQPQHF.

With respect to this clone: The junction differs from germline at one of its ends, possibly a read error. This chain joins TRBV7-7 and TRBJ2-5, with 12 bases identical to TRBD2. The length of the CDR3 is 16 residues. Germline CDR1 and CDR2: SSHAT and FNYEAQ (reference sequence). The CDR3 nucleotides are TGTGCTAGCAGCCCTCTCCGACTAGCGGGGGTGGAGACCCAGTACTTC. It codes for CASSPLRLAGVETQYF.

The J gene is TRBJ1-5, the V gene TRBV5-5, with D perhaps TRBD1 (5 bases). The CDR3 runs 15 residues. With 0 bases removed from V and 7 bases from J, the gap between germline ends came to 14 bases. The V gene's germline CDR1 is SGHKS and CDR2 YYEKEE (reference sequence). CDR3 in amino acids: CASSLDGGKGQPQHF. CDR3 nucleotide sequence: TGTGCCAGCAGCTTGGACGGGGGGAAAGGACAGCCCCAGCATTTT.

The V call is TRBV6-6, the J call TRBJ2-7, with 13 nucleotides matching TRBD2. Germline-derived CDR1 and CDR2 are MNHNY and SVGAGI (reference sequence). Unmatched junction bases numbered 14, after V lost 5 bases and J lost 7 bases. The CDR3 runs 17 residues. CDR3 region: CASSRLAGGTRTGEQYF. CDR3 sequence (DNA): TGTGCCAGCAGTCGACTAGCGGGGGGCACACGGACGGGGGAGCAGTACTTC.

The V call is TRBV19, the J call TRBJ2-1, with TRBD1 matching over 8 bases. The germline V gene has CDR1 LNHDA and CDR2 SQIVND (reference sequence). V trimming: 4 bases; J trimming: 5 bases; junction bases outside the gene matches: 7. This CDR3 region has 15 residues. CDR3 loop: CASSTSRDRNNEQFF. Here the CDR3 DNA reads TGTGCCAGTAGTACGTCCCGGGACAGGAACAATGAGCAGTTCTTC. Variable domain in full (rest from reference TRBV19 and TRBJ2-1): DGGITQSPKYLFRKEGQNVTLSCEQNLNHDAMYWYRQDPGQGLRLIYYSQIVNDFQKGDIAEGYSVSREKKESFPLTVTSAQKNPTAFYLCASSTSRDRNNEQFFGPGTRLTVL.

CDR3 sequence (DNA): TGTGCCAGCAGCCAAGAACGGCAGCGGGGGGTCACAGATACGCAGTATTTT. This translates into CASSQERQRGVTDTQYF. The chain links TRBV4-2 to TRBJ2-3; 9 bases are shared with TRBD2. Germline V gene lookup returns CDR1 LGHNA and CDR2 YNFKEQ. The V gene end was trimmed by 0 bases and the J gene end by 2 bases; junction bases not matched to a gene: 6. The CDR3 sequence is 17 residues long.

The CDR3 coding sequence is TGTGCCAGCAGCCATCTAGCGGTCAACACCCAAGAGACCCAGTACTTC. Encoded protein: CASSHLAVNTQETQYF. The rearrangement uses TRBV11-2 and TRBJ2-5, with 7 bases aligning to TRBD2. The CDR3 totals 16 residues. V shed 5 bases and J 1 base; nucleotides not matched to a gene: 10. Germline V gene data show CDR1 as SGHAT and CDR2 as FQNNGV.

V usage is TRBV15 and J usage is TRBJ1-6; D not certain. CDR1 is LNHNV and CDR2 is YYDKDF in the germline V gene (reference sequence). The CDR3 is made up of 16 amino acids. Trimming removed 1 base from V and 0 bases from J, with 7 bases in between. CDR3 sequence reads: CATSRAKSSYNSPLHF. CDR3 DNA: TGTGCCACCAGCAGAGCAAAGAGCTCCTATAATTCACCCCTCCACTTT.

This sequence joins TRBV10-3 and TRBJ2-7; perhaps TRBD1 as D (7 bases). The CDR3 covers 14 residues. Trimming took off 6 bases at V and 3 bases at J, with 15 bases between the two ends. CDR1 is ENHRY, CDR2 SYGVKD, per germline. The CDR3 nucleotides are TGTGCCATCAGAGGCGGGACAGATCGCTACGAGCAGTACTTC. This encodes CAIRGGTDRYEQYF.